Shown below are 17 T cell receptor beta chains from a single sample sequenced in a study of blood T cell repertoires in COVID-19. The assay was immunoSEQ multiplex PCR, and TCRdb's table has in-frame clones only and misses some. Of about 170,000 clones in the sample, around 87% were seen once. What was sequenced was peripheral blood. Receptors originate from an elderly woman with COVID-19, enrolled during active disease.

The V call is TRBV7-8, the J call TRBJ2-5; the D is unclear. V dropped 1 base and J dropped 5 bases, with 11 bases sitting between them. The CDR3 length is 14 residues. CDR1 and CDR2 from the germline V gene are SGHVS and FQNEAQ. CDR3: CASSLDGGRETQYF. The CDR3 nucleotides read TGTGCCAGCAGCTTAGATGGCGGCCGGGAGACCCAGTACTTC.

The V and J genes are TRBV15 and TRBJ2-1; TRBD1 aligns across 10 bases. The CDR3 sequence is 16 residues long. The germline V gene has CDR1 LNHNV and CDR2 YYDKDF (reference sequence). The V gene end was trimmed by 3 bases and the J gene end by 2 bases; junction bases not matched to a gene: 4. The CDR3 nucleotides are TGTGCCACCAGCAGTAAAGACAGGGGGCCCTACAATGAGCAGTTCTTC. Translated, it gives CATSSKDRGPYNEQFF.

CDR3 in amino acids: CASSLGYSFNQPQHF. The DNA of the CDR3 is TGTGCCAGCAGCTTAGGTTATAGTTTCAATCAGCCCCAGCATTTT. The chain joins TRBV7-8 to TRBJ1-5; D is undetermined. V was pared by 1 base and J by 3 bases, with 10 bases between. The CDR3 loop spans 15 amino acids. Per the germline V gene, CDR1 is SGHVS and CDR2 is FQNEAQ.

V and J are TRBV7-9 and TRBJ1-1; D is undetermined. Germline V gene sequence: CDR1 SEHNR, CDR2 FQNEAQ (reference sequence). This CDR3 comprises 15 residues. V lost 1 base to trimming and J lost 8 bases, with 17 bases between them. CDR3 region: CASSLGAYEFVEAFF. CDR3 in DNA: TGTGCCAGCAGCTTAGGGGCATATGAATTTGTGGAAGCTTTCTTT. The full variable domain, completed using reference TRBV7-9 and TRBJ1-1, is DTGVSQNPRHKITKRGQNVTFRCDPISEHNRLYWYRQTLGQGPEFLTYFQNEAQLEKSRLLSDRFSAERPKGSFSTLEIQRTEQGDSAMYLCASSLGAYEFVEAFFGQGTRLTVV.

The chain joins TRBV6-1 to TRBJ2-6; D gene ambiguous. This CDR3 spans 18 amino acids. V lost 1 base and J lost 0, with 13 bases in between. Germline V gene lookup returns CDR1 MNHNS and CDR2 SASEGT. CDR3: CASSEGTRSVSGANVLTF. The DNA of the CDR3 is TGTGCCAGCAGTGAAGGAACGCGGTCTGTCTCTGGGGCCAACGTCCTGACTTTC.

The J gene is TRBJ1-2, the V gene TRBV7-9; possible D gene TRBD1, 6 bases. V lost 3 bases and J lost 0, with 14 bases in between. The CDR3 contains 16 residues. CDR1 is SEHNR, CDR2 FQNEAQ, per germline (reference sequence). The CDR3 reads CASSFKTGRTNYGYTF. CDR3 sequence (DNA): TGTGCCAGCAGCTTTAAGACAGGCCGAACTAACTATGGCTACACCTTC.

The chain is built from TRBV6-5 and TRBJ1-6, with D uncertain. The V end was cut by 4 bases, the J end by 6 bases, with 13 bases between. Germline-derived CDR1 and CDR2 are MNHEY and SVGAGI. The CDR3 contains 15 residues. CDR3 residues: CASSSRTGFNSPLHF. The CDR3 DNA reads TGTGCCAGCAGTTCAAGGACGGGGTTTAATTCACCCCTCCACTTT.

The CDR3 sequence is CASRTDLLAGETQYF. In nucleotides, the CDR3 is TGTGCCAGCAGAACGGACCTACTAGCGGGGGAGACCCAGTACTTC. The chain employs TRBV5-4 and TRBJ2-5; 10 bases line up with TRBD2. This CDR3 is built from 15 residues. V was pared by 5 bases and J by 5 bases, with 9 bases of the junction left unmatched. Germline V gene data show CDR1 as SGHNT and CDR2 as YYREEE (reference sequence).

The chain carries TRBV10-3 and TRBJ2-7, with 8 bases fitting TRBD1. The CDR3 loop spans 14 amino acids. Germline V CDR1 and CDR2: ENHRY, SYGVKD. Trimming removed 3 bases from V and 5 bases from J; junction bases left unmatched: 6. The CDR3 sequence is CAISEGDRGDEQYF. The DNA of the CDR3 is TGTGCCATCAGTGAAGGAGACAGGGGCGACGAGCAGTACTTC.

V is TRBV6-5 and J is TRBJ1-5; TRBD1 is a possible D gene (5 bases). This CDR3 region has 13 residues. V was shortened by 6 bases and J by 7 bases, with 13 bases between the two germline ends. CDR1 is MNHEY and CDR2 is SVGAGI in the germline V gene. The CDR3 DNA follows: TGTGCCAGCAGCCCGTCGCGACAGCAGCCCCAGCATTTT. Translation gives CASSPSRQQPQHF.

This rearrangement joins TRBV19 to TRBJ2-3; D is ambiguous. V lost 9 bases, J lost 4 bases, and 14 bases lay in between. The CDR3 contains 13 residues. Germline V lookup: CDR1 LNHDA, CDR2 SQIVND (reference sequence). CDR3 in DNA: TGTGCCAGCTCGAGTAATTCCCCAGATACGCAGTATTTT. Protein: CASSSNSPDTQYF.

This clone was seen more than once but under ten times. V and J are TRBV9 and TRBJ2-1, with D possibly matching TRBD2 (5 bases). The CDR3 length is 15 residues. The germline V gene encodes CDR1 SGDLS and CDR2 YYNGEE. V lost 1 base and J 9 bases, leaving 17 bases between the germline ends. The DNA for the CDR3 is TGTGCCAGCAGCGTACAGTCCGGACCGGGGAGTGAGCAGTTCTTC. Amino acids: CASSVQSGPGSEQFF.

The V call is TRBV7-6, the J call TRBJ1-1; the match to TRBD1 covers 9 bases. The CDR3 has 15 amino acids. Germline V gene data show CDR1 as SGHVS and CDR2 as FNYEAQ. V gave up 1 base and J gave up 5 bases; unmatched junction bases: 5. The CDR3 DNA reads as TGTGCCAGCAGCTTAGGGACAGGGGCCTCGACTGAAGCTTTCTTT. Protein: CASSLGTGASTEAFF.

The chain carries TRBV6-6 and TRBJ1-1; D is possibly TRBD1 (6 bases). Germline V gives CDR1 MNHNY, CDR2 SVGAGI (reference sequence). The CDR3 sequence is 14 residues long. The V gene lost 8 bases and the J gene lost 0 bases, with 13 bases spanning the gap. The CDR3 sequence: CASRFRGMNTEAFF. The CDR3 DNA sequence: TGTGCCAGCCGCTTCAGGGGCATGAACACTGAAGCTTTCTTT.

This clone was seen a few times. V gene TRBV4-2 combines with J gene TRBJ2-6; D unresolved. This CDR3 contains 16 residues. Trimming stripped 0 bases from V and 0 bases from J, with 6 bases between. CDR1 and CDR2 (germline): LGHNA, YNFKEQ. The DNA of the CDR3 is TGTGCCAGCAGCCAAGATGAGCTCTCTGGGGCCAACGTCCTGACTTTC. It specifies CASSQDELSGANVLTF.

V and J are TRBV3-1 (or the pseudogene TRBV3-2) and TRBJ1-1; 8 positions agree with TRBD1. Germline V gene lookup returns CDR1 LGHDT and CDR2 YNNKEL (reference sequence). The CDR3 consists of 16 residues. V lost 2 bases to trimming and J lost 6 bases; unmatched junction nucleotides: 11. The CDR3 DNA reads TGTGCCAGCAGCCAATGGGGAAAGGACAGGGCCCCTGAAGCTTTCTTT. This codes for CASSQWGKDRAPEAFF.

In this sample, this clone turned up once. The J gene is TRBJ2-3, the V gene TRBV6-4; TRBD2 matches 7 bases. The CDR3 totals 15 residues. V trimming: 5 bases; J trimming: 3 bases; junction bases outside the gene matches: 8. Germline values: CDR1 MRHNA, CDR2 SNTAGT. The DNA of the CDR3 is TGTGCCAGCAGTATAGCGGGCGCGGGGACAGATACGCAGTATTTT. Protein: CASSIAGAGTDTQYF.